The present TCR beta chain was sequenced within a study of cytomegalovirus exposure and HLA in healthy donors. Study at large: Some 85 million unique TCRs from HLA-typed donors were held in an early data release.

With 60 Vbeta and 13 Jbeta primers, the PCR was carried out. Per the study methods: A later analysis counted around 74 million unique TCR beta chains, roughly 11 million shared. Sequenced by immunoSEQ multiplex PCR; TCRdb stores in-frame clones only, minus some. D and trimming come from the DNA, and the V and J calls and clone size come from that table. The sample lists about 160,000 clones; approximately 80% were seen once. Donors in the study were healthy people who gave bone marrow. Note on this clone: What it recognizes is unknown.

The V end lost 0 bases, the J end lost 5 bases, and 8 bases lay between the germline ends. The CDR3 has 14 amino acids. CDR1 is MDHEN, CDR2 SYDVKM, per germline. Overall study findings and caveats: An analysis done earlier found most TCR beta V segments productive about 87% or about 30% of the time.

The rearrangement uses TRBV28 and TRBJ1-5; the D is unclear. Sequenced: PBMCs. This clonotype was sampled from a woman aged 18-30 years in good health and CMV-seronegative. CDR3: CASSLWRRHQPQHF. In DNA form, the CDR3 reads TGTGCCAGCAGTTTATGGAGGAGGCATCAGCCCCAGCATTTT.